The clone carrying this T cell receptor beta chain was observed once. Its antigen is still unknown. Patients selected for sequencing had displayed CD8+CD57+ cell expansion by flow cytometry. The germline V gene encodes CDR1 MGHRA and CDR2 YSYEKL. V shed 1 base and J shed 0 bases, with 16 bases lying between them. The CDR3 length is 19 residues. This sample stems from a study of CD8+CD57+ T cells in acquired aplastic anemia. Study at large: DNA recovered from sorted CD4+ and CD8+ cells had a mean of approximately 3 ug. Study-wide results and caveats: Patients and controls had CD8+ Simpson's diversity values that were not significantly distinct.

Investigators profiled TCR beta VDJ and CDR3 from genomic DNA template. TCRdb analysed the reads with MiXCR anew, one entry per CDR3 protein. The data hold more than 250,000 distinct CDR3 sequences, with about 80% observed a single time. This clonotype was sampled from a human donor with aplastic anemia. Sequencing used sorted CD4+, CD8+, or CD8+CD57+ T cells (not recorded which) from PBMCs. The chain combines TRBV4-1 with TRBJ2-6; no clear D. CDR3 coding DNA: TGCGCCAGCAGCCAAGGCCTTGCAGGTGGCTACTCTGGGGCCAACGTCCTGACTTTC. It translates to CASSQGLAGGYSGANVLTF.